This is a list of T cell receptor beta chains from one sample in a study of radiation and T cells in renal cell carcinoma. The protocol was immunoSEQ multiplex PCR, while the TCRdb copy is restricted to in-frame clones and leaves out a portion. The data show 120,000 to 150,000 clones, less than 90% seen once. This sample comprised blood, obtained from a patient whose treatment included radiotherapy and nephrectomy. The receptors were sampled from a woman aged 45-65 years with renal cell carcinoma. The CDR3 runs from the conserved cysteine through the conserved F or W. The D gene is left open where the match is weak. Clone size is shown for a subset of rows, as once, few, many or a class of expanded clone.

V gene,D gene,J gene,clone size,CDR3 DNA,CDR3 protein
TRBV28,NA,TRBJ1-2,NA,TGTGCCAGCACAGGGCCGAACTATGGCTACACCTTC,CASTGPNYGYTF
TRBV7-5,NA,TRBJ1-1,NA,TGTGCCAGAAGCGGTGCATGTGGACAGGGGGCTATCGCTTTCTTT,CARSGACGQGAIAFF
TRBV29-1,NA,TRBJ2-2,NA,TGCAGCGTTCGGCTGTTTGGAGACACCGGGGAGCTGTTTTTT,CSVRLFGDTGELFF
TRBV10-1,NA,TRBJ1-2,NA,TGCGCCAGCAGTGATGTAGGGACCCCGAATGGCTACACCTTC,CASSDVGTPNGYTF
TRBV5-1,NA,TRBJ1-4,NA,TGCGCCAGCAGCTTGGAATCAGAATCGAAACTGTTTTTT,CASSLESESKLFF
TRBV13,TRBD2,TRBJ2-5,NA,TGTGCCAGCAGCCTACGGACTAGCGGAGAGACCCAGTACTTC,CASSLRTSGETQYF
TRBV6-5,NA,TRBJ2-1,NA,TGTGCCAGCAGTTCACCGACCCAACCCCCATATGAGCAGTTCTTC,CASSSPTQPPYEQFF
TRBV10-2,TRBD1,TRBJ1-1,NA,TGCGCCAGCAGTGACCCCAGGGGGCTTGGCACTGAAGCTTTCTTT,CASSDPRGLGTEAFF
TRBV30,NA,TRBJ1-1,NA,TGTGCCTGGAGTGTATCGGGACTAAATGGAGCTTTCTTT,CAWSVSGLNGAFF
TRBV27,TRBD1,TRBJ1-1,NA,TGTGCCAGCAGCCCCGACAGGGGAAACACTGAAGCTTTCTTT,CASSPDRGNTEAFF
TRBV7-2,NA,TRBJ1-4,NA,TGTGCCAGCAGCTTTCCAGGGAGCGAAAAACTGTTTTTT,CASSFPGSEKLFF
TRBV19,NA,TRBJ1-5,NA,TGTGCCAGTAGTAATACAGCGTATAGCAATCAGCCCCAGCATTTT,CASSNTAYSNQPQHF
TRBV19,TRBD2,TRBJ2-1,NA,TGTGCCAGTAGTCCCCTGGCGGGGGCCTACAATGAGCAGTTCTTC,CASSPLAGAYNEQFF
TRBV9,TRBD1,TRBJ2-7,NA,TGTGCCAGCAGCACCCAGACAGGGGCCGAAGGATCCTACGAGCAGTACTTC,CASSTQTGAEGSYEQYF
TRBV19,TRBD2,TRBJ2-3,NA,TGTGCCAGTAGTACCGACGTGGGCGGGAGTAGCACAGATACGCAGTATTTT,CASSTDVGGSSTDTQYF
TRBV4-3,NA,TRBJ2-2,once,TGCGCCAGCAGCCTAAGATTTACGAACACCGGGGAGCTGTTTTTT,CASSLRFTNTGELFF
TRBV11-3,NA,TRBJ1-1,NA,TGTGCCAGCAAGAGGGGCAACACTGAAGCTTTCTTT,CASKRGNTEAFF
TRBV6-6,TRBD1,TRBJ1-1,NA,TGTGCCAGCAGTGACAGGGACATGAACACTGAAGCTTTCTTT,CASSDRDMNTEAFF
TRBV4-3,NA,TRBJ2-7,NA,TGCGCCAGCAGCCAAACTACCAGCGACTACGAGCAGTACTTC,CASSQTTSDYEQYF
TRBV5-1,TRBD1,TRBJ2-7,NA,TGCGCCAGCAGCCCGGGACAGGGGACAGGCGAGCAGTACTTC,CASSPGQGTGEQYF
TRBV7-2,NA,TRBJ1-2,NA,TGTGCCAGCAGCCCCTCTCGGGCAGAAAACTATGGCTACACCTTC,CASSPSRAENYGYTF
TRBV13,NA,TRBJ1-5,once,TGTGCCAGCAGCTTGCAGGGCTTGGGGCCCCAGCATTTT,CASSLQGLGPQHF
TRBV15,NA,TRBJ1-1,NA,TGTGCCACCAGCGGTCACCCGGGGGGGGAAACTGAAGCTTTCTTT,CATSGHPGGETEAFF
TRBV5-4,NA,TRBJ2-2,few,TGTGCCAGCAGCCCTAAGAACACCGGGGAGCTGTTTTTT,CASSPKNTGELFF
TRBV7-8,NA,TRBJ2-3,few,TGTGCCAGCAACATGTCTCCCACAGATACGCAGTATTTT,CASNMSPTDTQYF
TRBV28,NA,TRBJ1-1,NA,TGTGCCAGCAGACCTGCGCACGAGGGGGAGACTGAAGCTTTCTTT,CASRPAHEGETEAFF
TRBV7-9,TRBD1,TRBJ2-5,NA,TGTGCCAGCAGGGGAGACGTGTTAGAGGGGACAGTCCTCCAAGAGACCCAGTACTTC,CASRGDVLEGTVLQETQYF
TRBV7-9,TRBD2,TRBJ2-1,NA,TGTGCCAGCAGCTCCATAGCGGGAGACTCCTACAATGAGCAGTTCTTC,CASSSIAGDSYNEQFF
TRBV4-3,TRBD1,TRBJ2-7,NA,TGCGCCAGCAGCCAAGATCGCAGGGGGCCCGAGCAGTACTTC,CASSQDRRGPEQYF
TRBV10-3,TRBD2,TRBJ2-1,NA,TGTGCCATCAGAGTTAGCGGGAGGGATGAGCAGTTCTTC,CAIRVSGRDEQFF
TRBV11-2,NA,TRBJ2-3,NA,TGTGCCAGCAGCTTAGACAGGGTTGGAGATACGCAGTATTTT,CASSLDRVGDTQYF
TRBV4-1,TRBD1,TRBJ1-3,NA,TGCGCCAGCAGCCAAAATGACAGGGAAACGGGAAACACCATATATTTT,CASSQNDRETGNTIYF
TRBV7-2,NA,TRBJ2-7,NA,TGTGCCAGCAGCTTAGACCGGAGCGAGCAGTACTTC,CASSLDRSEQYF
TRBV20-1,NA,TRBJ2-7,NA,TGCAGTGCTAGAGCCCTGCACGTTCAGTACTTC,CSARALHVQYF
TRBV18,NA,TRBJ2-7,NA,TGTGCCAGCTCACCCCAGGGGGGCTTGGGAGAGCAGTACTTC,CASSPQGGLGEQYF
TRBV4-1,NA,TRBJ1-1,NA,TGCGCCAGCAGCCAAGGGCGAAACACTGAAGCTTTCTTT,CASSQGRNTEAFF
TRBV6-1,TRBD1,TRBJ1-2,NA,TGTGCCAGCAGCCCGGGACAGGGGAACTATGGCTACACCTTC,CASSPGQGNYGYTF
TRBV6-5,NA,TRBJ2-7,NA,TGTGCCAGCACCCGATTTTCAGGGTACGAGCAGTACTTC,CASTRFSGYEQYF
TRBV9,NA,TRBJ1-4,NA,TGTGCCAGCAGCGTAGCCGGGGGCCTTAATGAAAAACTGTTTTTT,CASSVAGGLNEKLFF
TRBV10-3,NA,TRBJ1-3,NA,TGTGCCACACACAGCTCTGGAAACACCATATATTTT,CATHSSGNTIYF
TRBV14,NA,TRBJ2-7,NA,TGTGCCAGCAGCCACTTGACCCTGAACTACGAGCAGTACTTC,CASSHLTLNYEQYF
TRBV7-8,TRBD1,TRBJ1-3,NA,TGTGCCAGCAGCTTACACAGGGGATTGTCCTCTGGAAACACCATATATTTT,CASSLHRGLSSGNTIYF
TRBV4-2,NA,TRBJ2-2,NA,TGTGCCAGCAGCCAAGATGCAGAGATGGACACCGGGGAGCTGTTTTTT,CASSQDAEMDTGELFF
TRBV28,NA,TRBJ2-7,NA,TGTGCCAGCAGTTTGACCGGCACAGCCTACGAGCAGTACTTC,CASSLTGTAYEQYF
TRBV2,NA,TRBJ1-5,NA,NA,CASSLERDNQPQHF
TRBV5-1,TRBD1,TRBJ2-2,NA,TGCGCCAGCAGCTTGACAGGGGGAGACACCGGGGAGCTGTTTTTT,CASSLTGGDTGELFF
TRBV6-5,NA,TRBJ2-5,once,TGTGCCAGCAGTTACCTTCCTGCCGGTGAGCGGACCCAGTACTTC,CASSYLPAGERTQYF
TRBV19,NA,TRBJ2-1,once,TGTGCCAGTAGTATAGTCTTGACAGGCAACAATGAGCAGTTCTTC,CASSIVLTGNNEQFF
TRBV11-2,TRBD1,TRBJ2-7,NA,TGTGCCAGCAGCTCCATAGTCGACAGGGGGCGTCTCTACGAGCAGTACTTC,CASSSIVDRGRLYEQYF
TRBV5-1,NA,TRBJ1-3,NA,TGCGCCAGCACCCCCACCAACTCGGGGGGCGCGGGGGGAAACACCATATATTTT,CASTPTNSGGAGGNTIYF
TRBV7-2,NA,TRBJ1-1,NA,TGTGCCAGCAGCTCAGGACAGCGGGTCGCTGAAGCTTTCTTT,CASSSGQRVAEAFF
TRBV10-3,TRBD1,TRBJ1-4,NA,TGTGCCATCGGAGCAGGGGGCGTGAATGAAAAACTGTTTTTT,CAIGAGGVNEKLFF
TRBV19,TRBD1,TRBJ2-5,NA,TGTGCCAGTAGTATATCAGGGGGCTCGGAGACCCAGTACTTC,CASSISGGSETQYF
TRBV25-1,TRBD1,TRBJ2-5,NA,TGTGCCAGCAGTGAGGGACAGGGGATTCCCAACCAAGAGACCCAGTACTTC,CASSEGQGIPNQETQYF
TRBV7-2,TRBD1,TRBJ2-2,NA,TGTGCCAGCAGCGTACAGGGGACCACCGGGGAGCTGTTTTTT,CASSVQGTTGELFF
TRBV25-1,NA,TRBJ2-1,NA,TGTGCCAGCACCCAATGGGGAGGGACAAATGAGCAGTTCTTC,CASTQWGGTNEQFF
TRBV7-2,NA,TRBJ2-3,NA,TGTGCCAGCAGCTTTCGATCGGGGGATACGCAGTATTTT,CASSFRSGDTQYF
TRBV11-1,NA,TRBJ1-1,few,TGTGCCAGCAGCCAACAAGAAAGAGCTTTCTTT,CASSQQERAFF